This T cell receptor beta chain was obtained from a study of shared clonotypes between healthy human individuals. As concerns this clone: Its antigen remains unidentified.

Libraries were prepared by immunoSEQ multiplex PCR; TCRdb keeps only in-frame clonotypes and omits some of them. The sample lists a few million clones, 85% to 95% occurring once. Findings and caveats of the study: Only blood was sampled; tissue repertoires likely differ.

V lost 5 bases and J 4 bases, leaving 18 bases between the germline ends. This CDR3 has 16 amino acids. Germline values: CDR1 MNHNY, CDR2 SVGAGI (reference sequence). The receptor was isolated from a man aged 18 to 30 in good health. Some clones in this sample may be carry-over from other donors' samples. J is TRBJ1-3 and V is TRBV6-6; weak D call: TRBD1 (5 bases). Input material: naive CD4+ T cells from PBMCs. This sample's subset: CD45RA+ positively selected. The chain's CDR3 is CASSLTTTAGGNTIYF. The CDR3 DNA reads as TGTGCCAGCAGTCTTACTACGACAGCCGGCGGAAACACCATATATTTT.